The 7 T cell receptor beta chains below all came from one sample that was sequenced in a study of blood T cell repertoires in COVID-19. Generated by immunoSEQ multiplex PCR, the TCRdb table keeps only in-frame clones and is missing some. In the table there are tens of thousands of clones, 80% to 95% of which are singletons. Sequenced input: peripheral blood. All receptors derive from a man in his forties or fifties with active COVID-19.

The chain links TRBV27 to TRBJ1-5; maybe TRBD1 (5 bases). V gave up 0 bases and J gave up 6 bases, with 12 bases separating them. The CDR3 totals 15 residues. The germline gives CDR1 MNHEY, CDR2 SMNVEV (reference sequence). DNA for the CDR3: TGTGCCAGCAGTTTATCGTGGGGGGGGAGTCAGCCCCAGCATTTT. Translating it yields CASSLSWGGSQPQHF.

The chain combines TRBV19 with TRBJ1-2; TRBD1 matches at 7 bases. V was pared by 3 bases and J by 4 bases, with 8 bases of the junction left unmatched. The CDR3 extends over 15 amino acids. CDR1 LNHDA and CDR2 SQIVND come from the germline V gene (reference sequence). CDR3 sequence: CASSISTGTSYGYTF. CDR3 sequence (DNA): TGTGCCAGTAGTATTTCGACAGGGACGAGCTATGGCTACACCTTC.

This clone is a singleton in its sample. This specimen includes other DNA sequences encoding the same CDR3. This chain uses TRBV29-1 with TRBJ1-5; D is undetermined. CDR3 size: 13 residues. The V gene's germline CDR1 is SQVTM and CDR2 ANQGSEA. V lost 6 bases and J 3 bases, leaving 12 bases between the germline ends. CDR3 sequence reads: CSVSLGVNQPQHF. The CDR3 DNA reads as TGCAGCGTGAGCCTCGGGGTCAATCAGCCCCAGCATTTT.

The DNA for the CDR3 is TGTGCCAGCAGCGACATCCGGCGGGGGGGCCCAGGAGAGCAGTTCTTC. Protein product: CASSDIRRGGPGEQFF. The chain links TRBV9 to TRBJ2-1, with 9 bases aligning to TRBD2. The CDR3 spans 16 residues. The junction had 14 bases not matched to a gene; V was cut back by 3 bases and J by 10 bases. Germline CDR1 is SGDLS and CDR2 is YYNGEE.

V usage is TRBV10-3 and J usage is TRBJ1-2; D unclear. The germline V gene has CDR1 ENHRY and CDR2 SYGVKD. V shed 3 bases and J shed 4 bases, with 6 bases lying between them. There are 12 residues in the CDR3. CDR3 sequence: CAISESLYGYTF. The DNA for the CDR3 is TGTGCCATCAGTGAATCACTCTATGGCTACACCTTC.

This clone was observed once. This chain's CDR3 is CASSVTGGNGELFF. DNA of the CDR3: TGTGCCAGCAGCGTCACTGGGGGGAATGGGGAGCTGTTTTTT. This chain links TRBV9 with TRBJ2-2; TRBD2 might be the D (6 bases). Deletions cut 2 bases from V and 8 bases from J, with 13 bases between. The CDR3 extends over 14 amino acids. Germline lookup yields CDR1 SGDLS and CDR2 YYNGEE.

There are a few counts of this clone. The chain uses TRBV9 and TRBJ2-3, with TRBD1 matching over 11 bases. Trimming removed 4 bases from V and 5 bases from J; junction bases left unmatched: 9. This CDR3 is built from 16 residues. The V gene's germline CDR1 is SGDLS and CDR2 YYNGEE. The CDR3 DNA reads TGTGCCAGCAGCTACGAGGTCGGGACAGGGGGAGATACGCAGTATTTT. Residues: CASSYEVGTGGDTQYF.